This entry describes one T cell receptor (beta chain). Antigen: not known. Single viable CD3+CD4+CD8-CD45RO+ cells were sorted as the memory CD4+ T cells. Serostatus was set by detecting CMV pp150, pp28, p38, p52 IgG. Sequencing used immunoSEQ multiplex PCR; TCRdb keeps in-frame clones, though not all of them. This table has about 46,000 clones, around four fifths appearing once. This record comes from a study of memory CD4+ T cells and cytomegalovirus serostatus. Background on the study: Donors were healthy Belgian adults, 10 or so CMV seropositive and about 24 seronegative.

Study-level results: The CMV-associated TCR signature appears largely within the CD4+ memory repertoire.

Sequences were obtained from memory CD4+ T cells from blood. The origin of this receptor is an adult in good health and CMV-seronegative.

This CDR3 is CASSPTSGGPYEQYF. The DNA for the CDR3 is TGTGCCAGCAGCCCGACTAGCGGGGGACCCTACGAGCAGTACTTC. The chain has TRBV7-9 and TRBJ2-7, with 12 positions matching TRBD2. V lost 5 bases, J lost 2 bases, and 4 bases stayed unmatched. Germline loops: CDR1 SEHNR, CDR2 FQNEAQ (reference sequence). The CDR3 covers 15 residues. The full variable domain, with the rest looked up from reference TRBV7-9 and TRBJ2-7, is DTGVSQNPRHKITKRGQNVTFRCDPISEHNRLYWYRQTLGQGPEFLTYFQNEAQLEKSRLLSDRFSAERPKGSFSTLEIQRTEQGDSAMYLCASSPTSGGPYEQYFGPGTRLTVT.